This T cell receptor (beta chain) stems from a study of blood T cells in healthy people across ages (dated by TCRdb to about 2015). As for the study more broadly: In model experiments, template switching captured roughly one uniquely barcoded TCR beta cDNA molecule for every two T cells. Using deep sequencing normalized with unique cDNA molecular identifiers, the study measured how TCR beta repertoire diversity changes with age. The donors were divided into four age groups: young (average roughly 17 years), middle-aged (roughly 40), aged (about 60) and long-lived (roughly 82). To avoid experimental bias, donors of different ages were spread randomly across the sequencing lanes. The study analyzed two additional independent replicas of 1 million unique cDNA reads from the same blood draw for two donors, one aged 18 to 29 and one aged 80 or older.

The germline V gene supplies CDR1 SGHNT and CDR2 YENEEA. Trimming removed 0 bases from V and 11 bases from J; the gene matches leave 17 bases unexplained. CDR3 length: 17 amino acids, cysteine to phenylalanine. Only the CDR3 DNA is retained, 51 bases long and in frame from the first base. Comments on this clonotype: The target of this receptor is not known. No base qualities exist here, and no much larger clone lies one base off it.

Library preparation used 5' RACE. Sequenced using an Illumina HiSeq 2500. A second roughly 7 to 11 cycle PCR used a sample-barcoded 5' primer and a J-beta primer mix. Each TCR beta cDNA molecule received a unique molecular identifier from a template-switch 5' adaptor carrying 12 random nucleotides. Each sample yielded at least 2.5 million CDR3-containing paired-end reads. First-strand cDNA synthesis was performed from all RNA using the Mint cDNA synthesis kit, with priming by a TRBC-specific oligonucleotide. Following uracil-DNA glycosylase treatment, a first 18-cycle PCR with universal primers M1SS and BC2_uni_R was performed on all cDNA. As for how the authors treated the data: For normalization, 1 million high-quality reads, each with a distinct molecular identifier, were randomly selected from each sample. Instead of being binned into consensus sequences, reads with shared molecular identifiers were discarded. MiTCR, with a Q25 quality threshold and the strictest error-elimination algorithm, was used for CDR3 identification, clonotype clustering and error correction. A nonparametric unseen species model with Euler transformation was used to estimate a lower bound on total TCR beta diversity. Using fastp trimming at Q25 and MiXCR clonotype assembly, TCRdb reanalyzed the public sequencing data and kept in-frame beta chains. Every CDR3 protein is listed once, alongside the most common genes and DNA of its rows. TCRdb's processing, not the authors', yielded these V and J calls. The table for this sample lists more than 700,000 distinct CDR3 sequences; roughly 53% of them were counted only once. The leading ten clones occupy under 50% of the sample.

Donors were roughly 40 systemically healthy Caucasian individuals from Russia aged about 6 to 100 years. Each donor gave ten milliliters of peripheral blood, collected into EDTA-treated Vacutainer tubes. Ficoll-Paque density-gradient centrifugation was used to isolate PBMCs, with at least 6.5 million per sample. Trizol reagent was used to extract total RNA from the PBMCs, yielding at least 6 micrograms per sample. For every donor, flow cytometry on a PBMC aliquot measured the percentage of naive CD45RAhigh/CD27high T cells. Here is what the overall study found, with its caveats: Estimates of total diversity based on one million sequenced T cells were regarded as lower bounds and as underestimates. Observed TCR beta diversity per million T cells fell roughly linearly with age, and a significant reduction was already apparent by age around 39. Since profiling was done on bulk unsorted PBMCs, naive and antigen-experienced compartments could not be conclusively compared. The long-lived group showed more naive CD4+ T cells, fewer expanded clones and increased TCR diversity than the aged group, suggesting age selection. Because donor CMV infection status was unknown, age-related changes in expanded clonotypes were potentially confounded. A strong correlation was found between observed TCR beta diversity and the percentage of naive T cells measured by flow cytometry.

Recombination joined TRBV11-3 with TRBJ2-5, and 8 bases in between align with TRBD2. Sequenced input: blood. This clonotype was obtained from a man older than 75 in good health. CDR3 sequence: CASSLEVGLAGGNVQYF. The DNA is TGTGCCAGCAGCTTAGAAGTTGGGCTAGCGGGTGGCAATGTGCAGTACTTC.